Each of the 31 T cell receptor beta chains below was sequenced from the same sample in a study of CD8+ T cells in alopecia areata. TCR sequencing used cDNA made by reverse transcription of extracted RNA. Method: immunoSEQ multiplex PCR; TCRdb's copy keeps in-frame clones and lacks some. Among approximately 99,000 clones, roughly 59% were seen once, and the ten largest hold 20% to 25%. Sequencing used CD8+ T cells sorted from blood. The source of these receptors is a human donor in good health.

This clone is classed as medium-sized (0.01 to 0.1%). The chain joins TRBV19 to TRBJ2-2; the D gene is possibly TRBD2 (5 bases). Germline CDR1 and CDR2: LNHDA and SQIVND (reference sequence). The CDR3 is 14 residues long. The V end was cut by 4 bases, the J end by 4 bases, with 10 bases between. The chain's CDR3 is CASSTFRGTGELFF. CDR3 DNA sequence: TGTGCCAGTAGTACATTTCGGGGCACCGGGGAGCTGTTTTTT.

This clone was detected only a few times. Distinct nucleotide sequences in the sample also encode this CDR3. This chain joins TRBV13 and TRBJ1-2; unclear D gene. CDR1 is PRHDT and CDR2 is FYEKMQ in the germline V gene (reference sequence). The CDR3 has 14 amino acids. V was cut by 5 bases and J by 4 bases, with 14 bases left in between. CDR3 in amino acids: CASSPTRRTYGYTF. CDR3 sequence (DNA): TGTGCCAGCAGCCCAACCCGCCGGACCTATGGCTACACCTTC.

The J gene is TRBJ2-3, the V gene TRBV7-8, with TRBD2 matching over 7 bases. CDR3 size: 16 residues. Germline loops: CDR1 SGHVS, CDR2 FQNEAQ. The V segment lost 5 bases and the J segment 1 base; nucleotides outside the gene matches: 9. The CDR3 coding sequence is TGTGCCAGCAGCCTCCAGGTAGCGGGCGGCACAGATACGCAGTATTTT. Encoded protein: CASSLQVAGGTDTQYF.

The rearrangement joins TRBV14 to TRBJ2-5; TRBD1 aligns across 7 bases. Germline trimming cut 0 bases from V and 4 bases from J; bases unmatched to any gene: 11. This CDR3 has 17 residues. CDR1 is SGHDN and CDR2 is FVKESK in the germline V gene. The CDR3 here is CASSQDFEGAGRETQYF. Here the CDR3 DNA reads TGTGCCAGCAGCCAAGATTTCGAGGGGGCCGGTCGAGAGACCCAGTACTTC.

CDR3 DNA sequence: TGTGCCAGCAGCCCCGAGACCTCGACAGGGGGCGGCGGGGAGCTGTTTTTT. Protein sequence: CASSPETSTGGGGELFF. The chain links TRBV14 to TRBJ2-2, with TRBD1 matching 10 bases. CDR1 and CDR2 from the germline V gene are SGHDN and FVKESK. Germline trimming cut 4 bases from V and 7 bases from J; bases unmatched to any gene: 12. The CDR3 loop spans 17 amino acids.

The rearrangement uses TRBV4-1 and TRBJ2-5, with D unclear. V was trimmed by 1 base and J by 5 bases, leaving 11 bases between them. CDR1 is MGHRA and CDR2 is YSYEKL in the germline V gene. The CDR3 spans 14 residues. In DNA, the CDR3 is TGCGCCAGCAGCCAAGTAGAGGTAGGGGAGACCCAGTACTTC. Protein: CASSQVEVGETQYF.

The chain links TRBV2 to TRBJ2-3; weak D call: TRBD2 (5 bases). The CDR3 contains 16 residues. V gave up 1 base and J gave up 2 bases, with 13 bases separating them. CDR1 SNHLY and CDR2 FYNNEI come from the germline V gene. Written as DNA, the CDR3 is TGTGCCAGCAGTGAAGAAGCTAGCATTTCCACAGATACGCAGTATTTT. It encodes CASSEEASISTDTQYF.

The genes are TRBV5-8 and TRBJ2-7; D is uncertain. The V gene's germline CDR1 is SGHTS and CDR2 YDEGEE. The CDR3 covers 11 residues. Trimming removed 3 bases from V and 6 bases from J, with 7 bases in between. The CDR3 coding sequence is TGTGCCAGCAGCTGGGCCTCCGAGCAGTACTTC. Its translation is CASSWASEQYF.

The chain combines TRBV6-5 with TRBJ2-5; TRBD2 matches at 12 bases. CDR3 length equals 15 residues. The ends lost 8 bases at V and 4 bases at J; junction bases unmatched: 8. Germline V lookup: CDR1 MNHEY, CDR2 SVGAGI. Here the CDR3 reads CASEKTSGGGETQYF. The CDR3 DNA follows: TGTGCCAGCGAGAAGACTAGCGGGGGCGGAGAGACCCAGTACTTC.

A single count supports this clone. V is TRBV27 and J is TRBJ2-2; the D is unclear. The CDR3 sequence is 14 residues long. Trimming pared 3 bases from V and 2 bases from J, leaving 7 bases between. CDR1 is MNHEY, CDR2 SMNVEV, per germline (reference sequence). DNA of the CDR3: TGTGCCAGCAGTTTGGGATTCAACACCGGGGAGCTGTTTTTT. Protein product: CASSLGFNTGELFF.

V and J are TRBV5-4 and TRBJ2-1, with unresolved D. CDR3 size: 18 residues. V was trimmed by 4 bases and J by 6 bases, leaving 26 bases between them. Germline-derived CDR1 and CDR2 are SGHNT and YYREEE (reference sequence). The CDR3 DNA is TGTGCCAGCAGCCAGTCCGATTGGCAGGCGTATTGGGGCAATGAGCAGTTCTTC. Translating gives CASSQSDWQAYWGNEQFF.

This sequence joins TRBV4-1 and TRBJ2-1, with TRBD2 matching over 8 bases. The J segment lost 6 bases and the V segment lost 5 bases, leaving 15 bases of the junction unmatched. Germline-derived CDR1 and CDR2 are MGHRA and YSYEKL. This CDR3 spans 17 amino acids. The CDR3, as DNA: TGCGCCAGCAGCATGACCTCAGCGGGGGCCCCCGCCAATGAGCAGTTCTTC. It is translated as CASSMTSAGAPANEQFF.

The CDR3 loop is CASSLSWTGDEQFF. The CDR3 DNA is TGTGCCAGCAGTTTATCATGGACAGGGGATGAGCAGTTCTTC. The chain is built from TRBV27 and TRBJ2-1; 9 nucleotides agree with TRBD1. The CDR3 contains 14 residues. V was clipped by 0 bases and J by 8 bases; unmatched bases: 2. Germline V gene sequence: CDR1 MNHEY, CDR2 SMNVEV (reference sequence).

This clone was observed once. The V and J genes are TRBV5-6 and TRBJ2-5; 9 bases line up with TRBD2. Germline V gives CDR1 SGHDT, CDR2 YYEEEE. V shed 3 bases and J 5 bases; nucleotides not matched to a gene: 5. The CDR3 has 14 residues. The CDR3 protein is CASSSTLAGETQYF. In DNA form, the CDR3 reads TGTGCCAGCAGCTCCACTCTAGCGGGGGAGACCCAGTACTTC.

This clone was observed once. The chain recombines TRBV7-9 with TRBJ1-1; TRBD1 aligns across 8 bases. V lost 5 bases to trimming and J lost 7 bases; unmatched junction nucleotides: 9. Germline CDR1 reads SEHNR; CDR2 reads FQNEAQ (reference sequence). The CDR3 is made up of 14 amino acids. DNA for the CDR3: TGTGCCAGCAGCCCCGACATTGGACAGGGTGAAGCTTTCTTT. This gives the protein CASSPDIGQGEAFF.

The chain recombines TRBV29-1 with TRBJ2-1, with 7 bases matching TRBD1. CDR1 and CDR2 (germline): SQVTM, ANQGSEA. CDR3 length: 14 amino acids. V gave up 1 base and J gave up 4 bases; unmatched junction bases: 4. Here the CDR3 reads CSVEGDSPYNEQFF. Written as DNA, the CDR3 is TGCAGCGTTGAAGGGGACAGCCCGTACAATGAGCAGTTCTTC.

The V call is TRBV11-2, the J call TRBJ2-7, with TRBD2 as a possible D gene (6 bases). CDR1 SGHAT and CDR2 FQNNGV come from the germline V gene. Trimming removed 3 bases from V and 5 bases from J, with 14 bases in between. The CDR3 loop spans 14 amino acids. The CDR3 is CASSLTSRVHEQYF. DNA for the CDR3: TGTGCCAGCAGCTTGACTAGTAGGGTCCACGAGCAGTACTTC.

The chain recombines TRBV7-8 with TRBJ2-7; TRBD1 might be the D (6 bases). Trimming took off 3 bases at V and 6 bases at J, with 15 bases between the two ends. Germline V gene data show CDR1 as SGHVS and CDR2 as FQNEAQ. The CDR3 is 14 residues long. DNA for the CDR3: TGTGCCAGCAGCTTTAGACAGGCTGGGGGCGAGCAGTACTTC. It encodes CASSFRQAGGEQYF.

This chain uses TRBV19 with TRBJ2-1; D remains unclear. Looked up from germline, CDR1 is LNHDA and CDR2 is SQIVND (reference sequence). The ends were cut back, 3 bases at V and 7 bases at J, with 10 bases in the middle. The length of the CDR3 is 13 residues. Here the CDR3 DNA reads TGTGCCAGTAGTATCCTTTTATCGAATGAGCAGTTCTTC. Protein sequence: CASSILLSNEQFF.

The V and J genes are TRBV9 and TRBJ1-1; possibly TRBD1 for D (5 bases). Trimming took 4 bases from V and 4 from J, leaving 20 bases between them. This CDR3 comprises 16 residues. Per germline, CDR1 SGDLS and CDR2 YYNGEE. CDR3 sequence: CASSSSPGRGGTEAFF. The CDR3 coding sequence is TGTGCCAGCAGCTCCTCGCCAGGGCGTGGGGGCACTGAAGCTTTCTTT.

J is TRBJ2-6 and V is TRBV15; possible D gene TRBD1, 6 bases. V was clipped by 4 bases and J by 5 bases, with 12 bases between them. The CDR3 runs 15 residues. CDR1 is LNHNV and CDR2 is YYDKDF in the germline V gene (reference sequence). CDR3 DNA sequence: TGTGCCACCAGCATCGAGGACAGCAGGGCCAACGTCCTGACTTTC. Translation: CATSIEDSRANVLTF.

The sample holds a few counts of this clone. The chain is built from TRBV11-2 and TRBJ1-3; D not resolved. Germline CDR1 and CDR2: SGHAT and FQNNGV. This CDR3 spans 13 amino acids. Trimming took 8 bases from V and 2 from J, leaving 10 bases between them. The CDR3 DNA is TGTGCCAGCGTCAAGTTCACTGGAAACACCATATATTTT. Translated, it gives CASVKFTGNTIYF.

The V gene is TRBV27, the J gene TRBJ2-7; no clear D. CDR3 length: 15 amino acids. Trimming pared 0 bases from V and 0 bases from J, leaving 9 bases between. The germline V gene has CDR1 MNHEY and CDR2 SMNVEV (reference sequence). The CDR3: CASSLSFRFSYEQYF. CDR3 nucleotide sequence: TGTGCCAGCAGTTTATCCTTCCGTTTCTCCTACGAGCAGTACTTC.

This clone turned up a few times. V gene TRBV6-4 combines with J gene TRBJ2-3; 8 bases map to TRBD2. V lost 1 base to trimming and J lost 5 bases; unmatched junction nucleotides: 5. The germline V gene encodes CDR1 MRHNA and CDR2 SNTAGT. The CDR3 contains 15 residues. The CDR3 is CASSDLSGGVDTQYF. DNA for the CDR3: TGTGCCAGCAGTGACTTAAGCGGGGGAGTAGATACGCAGTATTTT.

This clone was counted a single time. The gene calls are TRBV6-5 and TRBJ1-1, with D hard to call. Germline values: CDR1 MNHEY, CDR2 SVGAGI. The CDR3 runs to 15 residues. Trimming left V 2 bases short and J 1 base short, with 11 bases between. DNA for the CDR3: TGTGCCAGCAGTTACGTCCCACCTCCGAACACTGAAGCTTTCTTT. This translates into CASSYVPPPNTEAFF.

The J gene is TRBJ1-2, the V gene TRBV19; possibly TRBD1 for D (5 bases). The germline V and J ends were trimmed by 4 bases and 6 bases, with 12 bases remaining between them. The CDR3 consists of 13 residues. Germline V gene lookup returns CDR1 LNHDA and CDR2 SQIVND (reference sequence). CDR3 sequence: CASSNSGVDGYTF. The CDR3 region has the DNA TGTGCCAGTAGTAACTCGGGGGTTGATGGCTACACCTTC.

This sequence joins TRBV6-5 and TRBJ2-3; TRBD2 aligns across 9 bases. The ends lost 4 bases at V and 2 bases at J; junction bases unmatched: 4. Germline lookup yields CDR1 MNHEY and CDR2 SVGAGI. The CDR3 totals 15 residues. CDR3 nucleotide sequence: TGTGCCAGCAGTTCCGCGGGGGGGTACACAGATACGCAGTATTTT. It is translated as CASSSAGGYTDTQYF.

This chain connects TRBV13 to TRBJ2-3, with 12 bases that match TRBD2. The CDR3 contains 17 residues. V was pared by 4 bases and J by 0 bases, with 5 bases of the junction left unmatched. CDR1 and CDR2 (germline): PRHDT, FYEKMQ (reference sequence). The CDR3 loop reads CASSSSGLAGSTDTQYF. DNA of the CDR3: TGTGCCAGCAGCTCCTCCGGACTAGCGGGGAGCACAGATACGCAGTATTTT.

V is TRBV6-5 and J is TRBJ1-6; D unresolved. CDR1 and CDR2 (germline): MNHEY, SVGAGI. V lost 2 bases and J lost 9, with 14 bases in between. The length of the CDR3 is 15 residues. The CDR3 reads CASSYDSLGGSPLHF. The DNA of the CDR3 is TGTGCCAGCAGTTACGATTCGTTAGGTGGTTCACCCCTCCACTTT.

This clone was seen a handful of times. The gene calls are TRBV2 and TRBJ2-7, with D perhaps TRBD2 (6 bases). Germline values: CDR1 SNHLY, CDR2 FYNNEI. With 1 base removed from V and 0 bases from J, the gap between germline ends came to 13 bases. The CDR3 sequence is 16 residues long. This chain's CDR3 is CASSEVAEGPSYEQYF. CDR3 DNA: TGTGCCAGCAGTGAAGTCGCGGAGGGCCCCTCCTACGAGCAGTACTTC.

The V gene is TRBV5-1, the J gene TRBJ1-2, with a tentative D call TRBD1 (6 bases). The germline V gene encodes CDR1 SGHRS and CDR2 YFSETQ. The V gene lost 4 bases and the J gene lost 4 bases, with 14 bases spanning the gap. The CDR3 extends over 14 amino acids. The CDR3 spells CASSGNRETYGYTF. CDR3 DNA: TGCGCCAGCAGCGGAAACAGGGAAACCTATGGCTACACCTTC.